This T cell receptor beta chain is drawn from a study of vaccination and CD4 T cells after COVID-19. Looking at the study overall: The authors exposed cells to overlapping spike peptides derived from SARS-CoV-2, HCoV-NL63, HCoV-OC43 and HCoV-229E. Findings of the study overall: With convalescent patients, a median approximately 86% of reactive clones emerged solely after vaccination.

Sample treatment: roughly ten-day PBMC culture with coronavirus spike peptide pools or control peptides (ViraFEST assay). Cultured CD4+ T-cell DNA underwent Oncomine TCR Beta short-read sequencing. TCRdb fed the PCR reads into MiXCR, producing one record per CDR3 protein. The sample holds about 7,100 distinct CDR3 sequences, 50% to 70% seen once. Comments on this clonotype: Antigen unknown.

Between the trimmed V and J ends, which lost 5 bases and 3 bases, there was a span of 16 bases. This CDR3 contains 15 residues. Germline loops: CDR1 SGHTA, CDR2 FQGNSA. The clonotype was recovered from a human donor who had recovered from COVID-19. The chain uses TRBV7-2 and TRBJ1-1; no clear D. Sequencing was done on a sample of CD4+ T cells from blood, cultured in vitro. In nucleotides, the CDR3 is TGTGCCAGCAGCCCTAGGGTAGGTCGTGACACTGAAGCTTTCTTT. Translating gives CASSPRVGRDTEAFF.